This TCR beta chain came from a study of shared clonotypes between healthy human individuals. Whole-study results and caveats: Generally, estimated richness proved larger in naive subsets than it did in memory subsets. Of the naive CD4 clonotypes, approximately 5% were shared across a few donors. Limited genetic and exposure-history diversity came from having few donors.

The germline V gene encodes CDR1 SGHRS and CDR2 YFSETQ. V trimming: 6 bases; J trimming: 0 bases; junction bases outside the gene matches: 12. The CDR3 has 17 amino acids. Method: immunoSEQ multiplex PCR; TCRdb's copy keeps in-frame clones and lacks some. The sample records nearly 600,000 clones, less than 97% being singletons. Naive CD8 cells lacked CD45RO, underwent positive selection for CCR7 and left out terminally differentiated effector memory CD45RA+ cells. Among the donors, all were Caucasian adults who lived in Nashville, Tennessee. Remarks on this clone: Antigen: not known.

The sequenced material came from naive CD8+ T cells sorted from blood. The chain couples TRBV5-1 to TRBJ2-7, with TRBD1 identical over 10 bases. This clonotype originated in a woman in her 30s in good health. CDR3 sequence reads: CASTKGDRGLGSYEQYF. Written as DNA, the CDR3 is TGCGCCAGCACAAAAGGCGACAGGGGGCTGGGCTCCTACGAGCAGTACTTC.